What follows are 14 T cell receptor beta chains derived from one specimen sequenced in a study of blood T cell repertoires in COVID-19 (dated by TCRdb to the early 2020s). The receptor library was made with the immunoSEQ multiplex PCR assay. This immuneACCESS table, as held by TCRdb, lists in-frame sequences with V and J called but not all clones. Of the missing ones, under half trace to an unresolved V gene in checked studies; the others have no known cause. Here the sample has 84,000 or so clones; approximately 79% occur a single time. Of the sample, about 10% falls within the top ten clones. The material sequenced was peripheral blood. Source of these receptors: a man in his 70s with acute or convalescent COVID-19.

The chain joins TRBV2 to TRBJ2-3, with 7 bases that match TRBD2. The CDR3 spans 16 residues. Germline trimming cut 7 bases from V and 3 bases from J; bases unmatched to any gene: 13. Germline CDR1 reads SNHLY; CDR2 reads FYNNEI. The CDR3 coding sequence is TGTGCCAGCATGAACCCTAGCGGAGGTAGGACAGATACGCAGTATTTT. Translation gives CASMNPSGGRTDTQYF.

This clone was counted many times. The chain has TRBV3-1 (or the pseudogene TRBV3-2) and TRBJ1-1, with D perhaps TRBD1 (5 bases). The CDR3 length is 12 residues. Trimming stripped 6 bases from V and 6 bases from J, with 11 bases between. Germline CDR1 is LGHDT and CDR2 is YNNKEL (reference sequence). The CDR3 region has the DNA TGTGCCAGCAGTCACTTAGGGGCTGAAGCTTTCTTT. Protein sequence: CASSHLGAEAFF.

The J gene is TRBJ2-2, the V gene TRBV10-3; 10 bases match TRBD2. Germline lookup yields CDR1 ENHRY and CDR2 SYGVKD. V lost 6 bases to trimming and J lost 3 bases; unmatched junction nucleotides: 7. There are 16 residues in the CDR3. CDR3 residues: CAISYSGGLDTGELFF. CDR3 in DNA: TGTGCCATCAGCTATAGCGGGGGGCTAGACACCGGGGAGCTGTTTTTT.

The chain joins TRBV20-1 to TRBJ1-1; D is possibly TRBD1 (5 bases). CDR1 and CDR2 from the germline V gene are DFQATT and SNEGSKA (reference sequence). The CDR3 has 14 residues. Deletions cut 3 bases from V and 4 bases from J, with 15 bases between. CDR3 region: CSASSPEQGTEAFF. CDR3 DNA sequence: TGCAGTGCTAGTTCGCCGGAGCAGGGCACTGAAGCTTTCTTT.

The V gene is TRBV7-9, the J gene TRBJ2-3, with a tentative D call TRBD2 (6 bases). CDR3 length equals 11 residues. CDR1 and CDR2 from the germline V gene are SEHNR and FQNEAQ (reference sequence). V lost 3 bases and J 10 bases, leaving 8 bases between the germline ends. For the CDR3, the DNA is TGTGCCAGCAGCTTCCGGGGGTCGCAGTATTTT. Its protein product is CASSFRGSQYF.

The chain links TRBV6-5 to TRBJ2-1; possibly TRBD2 for D (5 bases). Germline V gives CDR1 MNHEY, CDR2 SVGAGI. V was clipped by 4 bases and J by 10 bases, with 8 bases between them. This CDR3 is built from 11 residues. The CDR3 sequence: CASSLLGEQFF. CDR3 nucleotide sequence: TGTGCCAGCAGTTTACTAGGGGAGCAGTTCTTC.

The CDR3 bases are TGTGCCAGCAGCCAACGGGGTATCGGCACTGAAGCTTTCTTT. Amino acids: CASSQRGIGTEAFF. The chain couples TRBV3-1 (or the pseudogene TRBV3-2) to TRBJ1-1; D ambiguous. Germline V gene lookup returns CDR1 LGHDT and CDR2 YNNKEL (reference sequence). Between the trimmed V and J ends, which lost 2 bases and 4 bases, there was a span of 11 bases. CDR3 length equals 14 residues.

This rearrangement joins TRBV7-9 to TRBJ2-2; D is perhaps TRBD1 (5 bases). Germline CDR1 and CDR2: SEHNR and FQNEAQ (reference sequence). Trimming removed 5 bases at V and 3 bases at J, with 10 bases between. The CDR3 runs 14 residues. CDR3 amino acids: CASSPTTDTGELFF. The CDR3 DNA follows: TGTGCCAGCAGCCCAACGACAGACACCGGGGAGCTGTTTTTT.

This clone has a handful of counts. This chain links TRBV2 with TRBJ1-1; the D gene is possibly TRBD1 (5 bases). This CDR3 has 15 residues. V lost 2 bases and J lost 5, with 15 bases in between. Germline V lookup: CDR1 SNHLY, CDR2 FYNNEI. CDR3 nucleotides: TGTGCCAGCAGTGAAATGGAGGGGTCCTTGACTGAAGCTTTCTTT. Encoded protein: CASSEMEGSLTEAFF.

The chain uses TRBV10-3 and TRBJ2-4; D unclear. The V and J ends lost 0 bases and 7 bases respectively, with 7 bases between them. The CDR3 runs 13 residues. CDR1 is ENHRY, CDR2 SYGVKD, per germline. Here the CDR3 DNA reads TGTGCCATCAGTGAGTCGACCGGGAACATTCAGTACTTC. Translated, it gives CAISESTGNIQYF.

This clone appeared once. This chain uses TRBV4-1 with TRBJ2-3; 9 positions agree with TRBD2. Germline CDR1 is MGHRA and CDR2 is YSYEKL. This CDR3 is built from 16 residues. The junction had 3 bases not matched to a gene; V was cut back by 1 base and J by 1 base. CDR3 protein: CASSQGGGAGTDTQYF. As DNA, the CDR3 is TGCGCCAGCAGCCAAGGCGGGGGGGCGGGCACAGATACGCAGTATTTT.

The chain couples TRBV14 to TRBJ2-3; 9 positions match TRBD2. The CDR3 is 16 amino acids. Germline values: CDR1 SGHDN, CDR2 FVKESK. V lost 4 bases to trimming and J lost 4 bases; unmatched junction nucleotides: 9. The CDR3: CASSPAGGGAPDTQYF. CDR3 in DNA: TGTGCCAGCAGCCCGGCGGGCGGGGGGGCGCCAGATACGCAGTATTTT.

CDR3 sequence (DNA): TGTGCCAGCAGCCTCGACAGAGGTAACGAAAAACTGTTTTTT. Translation gives CASSLDRGNEKLFF. V gene TRBV5-5 combines with J gene TRBJ1-4, with D maybe TRBD1 (5 bases). Germline V gene sequence: CDR1 SGHKS, CDR2 YYEKEE (reference sequence). The CDR3 sequence is 14 residues long. V was shortened by 4 bases and J by 8 bases, with 15 bases between the two germline ends.

The chain couples TRBV5-3 to TRBJ2-7; D is perhaps TRBD2 (5 bases). TRBV5-3 is an ORF, with its function uncertain. The CDR3 runs to 19 residues. Deletions cut 2 bases from V and 0 bases from J, with 24 bases between. Written as DNA, the CDR3 is TGTGCCAGAAGCTTCTACAACCCTTCGACGACGGACTGCTCCTACGAGCAGTACGTC. This sequence encodes CARSFYNPSTTDCSYEQYV.